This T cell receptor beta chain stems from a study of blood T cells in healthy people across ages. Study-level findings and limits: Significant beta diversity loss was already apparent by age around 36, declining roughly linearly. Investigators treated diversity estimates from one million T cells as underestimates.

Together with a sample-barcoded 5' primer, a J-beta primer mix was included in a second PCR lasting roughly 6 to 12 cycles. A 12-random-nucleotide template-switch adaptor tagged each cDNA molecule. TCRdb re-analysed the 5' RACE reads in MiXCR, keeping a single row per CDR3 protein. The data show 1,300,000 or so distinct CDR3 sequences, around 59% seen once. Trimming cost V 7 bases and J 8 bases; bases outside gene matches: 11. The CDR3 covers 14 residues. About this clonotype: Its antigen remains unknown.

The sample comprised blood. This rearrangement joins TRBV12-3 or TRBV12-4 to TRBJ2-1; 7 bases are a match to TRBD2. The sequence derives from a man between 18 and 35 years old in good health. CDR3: CASIWGGRGHEQFF. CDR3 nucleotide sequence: TGTGCCAGCATCTGGGGAGGGAGAGGCCATGAGCAGTTCTTC.